This T cell receptor (beta chain) is drawn from a study of shared clonotypes between healthy human individuals. TCRdb keeps only in-frame clones here, not all; method: immunoSEQ multiplex PCR. In the table there are approximately 2,300,000 clones, 85% to 95% of which are singletons. The CDR3 totals 15 residues. Trimming cost V 0 bases and J 5 bases; bases outside gene matches: 4. Germline loops: CDR1 SGHRS, CDR2 YFSETQ. The study, taken as a whole, reports: Some naive CD4 clonotypes, roughly 4.7%, turned up in common across several donors.

Comment on this clone: Antigen unknown. Other DNA sequences in the same sample also yield this CDR3.

This chain connects TRBV5-1 to TRBJ2-5; 10 bases are a match to TRBD1. Sequencing was done on a sample of naive CD4+ T cells from PBMCs. The sample's subset: CD45RA+ positively selected. The TCR sequence derives from a man aged 18 to 30 in good health. Some clones in this sample may be carry-over from other donors' samples. CDR3 DNA: TGCGCCAGCAGCTTGGGACAGGGGGCGCGGGAGACCCAGTACTTC. This translates into CASSLGQGARETQYF.